These 26 T cell receptor beta chains came from one sample sequenced in a study of PD-1 blockade in classical Hodgkin lymphoma (TCRdb year 2020). The time point tag for this specimen amounts to: cycle 1 day 1 (C1D1), immediately before nivolumab initiation. Every trial patient had relapsed following autologous stem cell transplantation, and prior brentuximab vedotin exposure was what differed among cohorts A, B and C. Libraries were made using the immunoSEQ multiplex PCR assay. Sourced from immuneACCESS, this table was stored by TCRdb with only in-frame sequences that have V and J called. A share of the clones is absent; for the studies checked, an unresolved V gene accounts for under half, and the remainder has no known explanation. The sample records tens of thousands of clones, roughly nine tenths of which are singletons. The biggest ten clones account for 9.7% of the sample. The specimen comprised peripheral blood mononuclear cells (PBMCs), sampled at baseline. Receptors were obtained from a human donor with classical Hodgkin lymphoma.

The chain links TRBV28 to TRBJ2-7; 9 bases fit TRBD1. Unmatched junction bases numbered 7, after V lost 5 bases and J lost 5 bases. CDR3 length: 14 amino acids. In germline, CDR1 is MDHEN, CDR2 SYDVKM. The CDR3 loop is CASSPAGQGDEQYF. The CDR3 DNA sequence: TGTGCCAGCAGTCCCGCGGGACAGGGTGACGAGCAGTACTTC.

This clone was recorded only once. The gene calls are TRBV29-1 and TRBJ1-2; no clear D. The V and J ends lost 7 bases and 5 bases respectively, with 11 bases between them. The germline V gene encodes CDR1 SQVTM and CDR2 ANQGSEA. The CDR3 spans 11 residues. CDR3 sequence (DNA): TGCAGCGCCTCGGGAAAATATGGCTACACCTTC. Translating gives CSASGKYGYTF.

The rearrangement joins TRBV19 to TRBJ2-2; 10 nucleotides match TRBD2. CDR1 and CDR2 from the germline V gene are LNHDA and SQIVND (reference sequence). Trimming took 7 bases from V and 4 from J; bases not matched to a gene: 9. This CDR3 contains 16 residues. The CDR3 loop reads CASTRLAGEGTGELFF. As DNA, the CDR3 is TGTGCCAGTACGAGGCTAGCGGGAGAGGGCACCGGGGAGCTGTTTTTT.

CDR3: CARHDTEAFF. The CDR3 DNA follows: TGTGCCCGACATGACACTGAAGCTTTCTTT. The chain combines TRBV27 with TRBJ1-1; D not certain. Trimming stripped 11 bases from V and 3 bases from J, with 7 bases between. CDR1 and CDR2 from the germline V gene are MNHEY and SMNVEV (reference sequence). This CDR3 contains 10 residues.

DNA for the CDR3: TGTGCCAGCAGTTTTCATCATAAGGGGGAGGAGGCCAATGAGCAGTTCTTC. As protein: CASSFHHKGEEANEQFF. The chain couples TRBV27 to TRBJ2-1, with D perhaps being TRBD1 or TRBD2 (6 bases each). Trimming stripped 3 bases from V and 6 bases from J, with 21 bases between. The V gene's germline CDR1 is MNHEY and CDR2 SMNVEV (reference sequence). The length of the CDR3 is 17 residues.

The chain is built from TRBV28 and TRBJ2-7; 10 bases map to TRBD2. Trimming cost V 3 bases and J 5 bases; bases outside gene matches: 10. CDR1 MDHEN and CDR2 SYDVKM come from the germline V gene. This CDR3 comprises 16 residues. This CDR3 reads CASSLPLLAGDDEQYF. CDR3 bases: TGTGCCAGCAGTTTGCCCCTTCTAGCGGGAGATGACGAGCAGTACTTC.

In this sample, this clone turned up once. J is TRBJ2-3 and V is TRBV7-9, with D hard to call. Per the germline V gene, CDR1 is SEHNR and CDR2 is FQNEAQ (reference sequence). The CDR3 is 13 amino acids. The germline V and J ends were trimmed by 1 base and 4 bases, with 6 bases remaining between them. The chain's CDR3 is CASSLGGSDTQYF. DNA of the CDR3: TGTGCCAGCAGCTTAGGGGGATCAGATACGCAGTATTTT. Supplemented by reference TRBV7-9 and TRBJ2-3, the full variable domain reads DTGVSQNPRHKITKRGQNVTFRCDPISEHNRLYWYRQTLGQGPEFLTYFQNEAQLEKSRLLSDRFSAERPKGSFSTLEIQRTEQGDSAMYLCASSLGGSDTQYFGPGTRLTVL.

The chain carries TRBV29-1 and TRBJ2-3; D is undetermined. Trimming removed 7 bases from V and 2 bases from J, with 7 bases in between. The CDR3 totals 11 residues. The germline V gene has CDR1 SQVTM and CDR2 ANQGSEA. The CDR3 region is CSAIFTDTQYF. The DNA for the CDR3 is TGCAGCGCCATCTTCACAGATACGCAGTATTTT.

The CDR3 spells CASSLPADEQYF. The CDR3 coding sequence is TGCGCCAGCAGCTTACCGGCGGACGAGCAGTACTTC. This rearrangement joins TRBV5-1 to TRBJ2-7; D ambiguous. The ends were cut back, 2 bases at V and 5 bases at J, with 8 bases in the middle. Germline V gene lookup returns CDR1 SGHRS and CDR2 YFSETQ. The CDR3 runs to 12 residues. The entire variable domain, with the rest obtained from reference TRBV5-1 and TRBJ2-7, is as follows: KAGVTQTPRYLIKTRGQQVTLSCSPISGHRSVSWYQQTPGQGLQFLFEYFSETQRNKGNFPGRFSGRQFSNSRSEMNVSTLELGDSALYLCASSLPADEQYFGPGTRLTVT.

The chain combines TRBV5-1 with TRBJ1-2, with a tentative D call TRBD1 (5 bases). The CDR3 has 14 residues. Trimming shortened V by 0 bases and J by 6 bases, and 12 bases separated the two germline ends. CDR1 is SGHRS and CDR2 is YFSETQ in the germline V gene. In nucleotides, the CDR3 is TGCGCCAGCAGCTTGGTGACAGCGGTAGATGGCTACACCTTC. Translated, it gives CASSLVTAVDGYTF.

The V gene is TRBV5-1, the J gene TRBJ2-7; D perhaps matches TRBD1 (6 bases). The V and J ends lost 4 bases and 1 base respectively, with 12 bases between them. The CDR3 consists of 14 residues. The germline V gene encodes CDR1 SGHRS and CDR2 YFSETQ. CDR3 nucleotide sequence: TGCGCCAGCAGCCCCAGGGGTCCTTCCTACGAGCAGTACTTC. Translating it yields CASSPRGPSYEQYF.

The chain joins TRBV19 to TRBJ2-3, with D perhaps being TRBD1 or TRBD2 (5 bases each). Deletions cut 6 bases from V and 4 bases from J, with 14 bases between. This CDR3 contains 14 residues. Germline values: CDR1 LNHDA, CDR2 SQIVND (reference sequence). CDR3 in amino acids: CASSPLGVSDTQYF. CDR3 coding DNA: TGTGCCAGTAGCCCCCTGGGGGTATCAGATACGCAGTATTTT.

V gene TRBV14 combines with J gene TRBJ1-2; no firm D call. Between the trimmed V and J ends, which lost 0 bases and 9 bases, there was a span of 11 bases. This CDR3 has 13 amino acids. CDR1 is SGHDN and CDR2 is FVKESK in the germline V gene. The CDR3 DNA is TGTGCCAGCAGCCAAGATCTCGCTAGCCGCTACACCTTC. It is translated as CASSQDLASRYTF. Drawing the rest from reference TRBV14 and TRBJ1-2, the complete variable domain is EAGVTQFPSHSVIEKGQTVTLRCDPISGHDNLYWYRRVMGKEIKFLLHFVKESKQDESGMPNNRFLAERTGGTYSTLKVQPAELEDSGVYFCASSQDLASRYTFGSGTRLTVV.

CDR3 coding DNA: TGTGCCAGCTCACCATCAAACGGGGGAAGAGATACGCAGTATTTT. Its translation: CASSPSNGGRDTQYF. The genes are TRBV18 and TRBJ2-3; the D gene is possibly TRBD2 (6 bases). From germline, CDR1 is KGHSH and CDR2 LQKENI. The CDR3 spans 15 residues. Trimming pared 2 bases from V and 5 bases from J, leaving 14 bases between. The full variable domain, in which reference TRBV18 and TRBJ2-3 provide the parts outside the CDR3, is NAGVMQNPRHLVRRRGQEARLRCSPMKGHSHVYWYRQLPEEGLKFMVYLQKENIIDESGMPKERFSAEFPKEGPSILRIQQVVRGDSAAYFCASSPSNGGRDTQYFGPGTRLTVL.

The V and J genes are TRBV28 and TRBJ2-2; 10 bases match TRBD1. Losses at the gene ends were 6 bases for V and 2 bases for J; bases not matched to a gene: 3. CDR3 length: 15 amino acids. In germline, CDR1 is MDHEN, CDR2 SYDVKM. The CDR3 DNA reads as TGTGCCAGCAGGCGGACAGGGGGTAACACCGGGGAGCTGTTTTTT. This sequence encodes CASRRTGGNTGELFF.

This clone was observed once. The V and J genes are TRBV7-2 and TRBJ1-5; TRBD1 matches at 11 bases. Germline loops: CDR1 SGHTA, CDR2 FQGNSA. CDR3 size: 17 residues. J was trimmed by 6 bases and V by 1 base; bases with no gene match: 8. In DNA, the CDR3 is TGTGCCAGCAGCTTAGGAGCGGGACAGGGGGTGGGTCAGCCCCAGCATTTT. As protein: CASSLGAGQGVGQPQHF.

This clone was seen more than once but under ten times. This chain links TRBV7-2 with TRBJ1-2, with TRBD1 identical over 10 bases. After removal of 6 bases from V and 8 bases from J, the junction contained 9 bases not matched to a gene. The CDR3 is made up of 14 amino acids. In germline, CDR1 is SGHTA, CDR2 FQGNSA. The CDR3 sequence: CASRRAGTGAGYTF. In DNA form, the CDR3 reads TGTGCCAGCAGGCGCGCGGGGACAGGGGCGGGCTACACCTTC.

This sequence joins TRBV9 and TRBJ2-5; 7 positions match TRBD1. CDR1 and CDR2 from the germline V gene are SGDLS and YYNGEE. The CDR3 loop spans 15 amino acids. Trimming at V came to 3 bases and at J to 1 base, leaving 6 bases not matched to a gene. CDR3 region: CASSDIGTAQETQYF. The CDR3 nucleotides read TGTGCCAGCAGCGATATTGGGACAGCCCAAGAGACCCAGTACTTC.

The chain couples TRBV28 to TRBJ1-5; no reliable D call. V was pared by 7 bases and J by 4 bases, with 17 bases between. This CDR3 spans 15 amino acids. Per the germline V gene, CDR1 is MDHEN and CDR2 is SYDVKM. The DNA of the CDR3 is TGTGCCAGCATTCTCCAAGTAGGTGGAAATCAGCCCCAGCATTTT. Translating it yields CASILQVGGNQPQHF.

The chain employs TRBV29-1 and TRBJ2-7; no firm D call. The CDR3 is 12 residues long. Germline CDR1 and CDR2: SQVTM and ANQGSEA. The V end was cut by 6 bases, the J end by 5 bases, with 14 bases between. The CDR3 region is CSVLTVAHEQYF. CDR3 nucleotides: TGCAGCGTGCTAACAGTGGCCCACGAGCAGTACTTC.

Regarding this clone: At one of its ends the junction is not consistent with the germline gene, which may arise from a read error. The rearrangement joins TRBV28 to TRBJ2-4; no firm D call. Germline V gene data show CDR1 as MDHEN and CDR2 as SYDVKM. This CDR3 is built from 15 residues. The CDR3 DNA follows: TGTGCCGGCAGTTTCGGAACCCTAGCCAAAAACATTCAGTACTTC. Amino acid sequence: CAGSFGTLAKNIQYF.

This chain uses TRBV29-1 with TRBJ2-5; 9 bases line up with TRBD2. In germline, CDR1 is SQVTM, CDR2 ANQGSEA. Trimming took 3 bases from V and 4 from J; bases not matched to a gene: 6. The CDR3 totals 14 residues. This CDR3 is CSVELAGRRETQYF. CDR3 sequence (DNA): TGCAGCGTTGAGCTAGCGGGGAGGAGAGAGACCCAGTACTTC.

V and J are TRBV18 and TRBJ2-1; D unresolved. The CDR3 is 12 amino acids. The V and J ends lost 4 bases and 6 bases respectively, with 7 bases between them. Germline CDR1 is KGHSH and CDR2 is LQKENI. The CDR3 sequence is CASSLPLNEQFF. CDR3 DNA sequence: TGTGCCAGCTCACTTCCCCTCAATGAGCAGTTCTTC.

V gene TRBV19 combines with J gene TRBJ1-5, with D unresolved. Germline V gives CDR1 LNHDA, CDR2 SQIVND (reference sequence). CDR3 size: 13 residues. Trimming took 4 bases from V and 0 from J, leaving 4 bases between them. CDR3 sequence (DNA): TGTGCCAGTAGTACAAGTAGCAATCAGCCCCAGCATTTT. Translation: CASSTSSNQPQHF.

The chain uses TRBV7-3 and TRBJ2-1; 8 nucleotides agree with TRBD2. This CDR3 is built from 18 residues. Losses at the gene ends were 2 bases for V and 4 bases for J; bases not matched to a gene: 13. The germline CDR1 and CDR2 sequences are SGHTA and FQGTGA. The CDR3: CASSLYHALGLGYNEQFF. The CDR3, as DNA: TGTGCCAGCAGCTTATATCACGCGCTGGGACTAGGATACAATGAGCAGTTCTTC.

The rearrangement uses TRBV7-6 and TRBJ1-5; 9 bases agree with TRBD1. Germline assignment: CDR1 SGHVS and CDR2 FNYEAQ. Trimming cost V 5 bases and J 6 bases; bases outside gene matches: 5. The length of the CDR3 is 14 residues. The CDR3 DNA is TGTGCCAGCAGCCCCGGGACAGGGCTTCAGCCCCAGCATTTT. Protein product: CASSPGTGLQPQHF.